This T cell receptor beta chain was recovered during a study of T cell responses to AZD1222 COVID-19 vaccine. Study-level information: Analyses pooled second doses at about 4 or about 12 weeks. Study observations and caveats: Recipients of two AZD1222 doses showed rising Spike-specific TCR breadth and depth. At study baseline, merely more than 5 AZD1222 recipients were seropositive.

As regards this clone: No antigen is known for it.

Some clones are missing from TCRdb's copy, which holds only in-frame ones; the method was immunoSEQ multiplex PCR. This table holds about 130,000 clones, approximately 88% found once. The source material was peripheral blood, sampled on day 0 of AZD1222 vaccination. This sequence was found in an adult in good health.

The CDR3 region is CATKKGTNSPLHF. CDR3 nucleotide sequence: TGTGCCACAAAGAAAGGGACCAATTCACCCCTCCACTTT. This rearrangement joins TRBV6-5 to TRBJ1-6; weak D call: TRBD1 (5 bases). The V end lost 10 bases, the J end lost 7 bases, and 14 bases lay between the germline ends. CDR1 is MNHEY, CDR2 SVGAGI, per germline. The CDR3 runs 13 residues.